This record covers a single T cell receptor (beta chain). Its target is unknown. V gave up 5 bases and J gave up 7 bases, with 24 bases separating them. Germline CDR1 and CDR2: LNHDA and SQIVND (reference sequence). The CDR3 sequence is 16 residues long. This sample stems from a study of identical twins. With template switching, a universal primer site was added, and the cDNA carried unique molecular identifiers. TCRdb fed the 5' RACE reads into MiXCR, producing one record per CDR3 protein. The table includes 1.5 million to 2 million distinct CDR3 sequences, about 30% detected once. Study-wide findings and caveats: With monozygotic twins, out-of-frame TCR alpha sharing exceeded what models estimated. Zero-insertion analyses were open to partial confounding by invariant MAIT and iNKT cells.

The clonotype comes from a newborn girl in good health. The rearrangement links TRBV19 to TRBJ2-7; D possibly corresponds to TRBD2 (5 bases). The sequencing sample was made of cord blood. The CDR3 is CASSSPLAWARHEQYF. In nucleotides, the CDR3 is TGTGCCAGTAGTTCCCCCCTAGCATGGGCGAGGCATGAGCAGTACTTC.